Presented here are 30 T cell receptor beta chains from one specimen sequenced in a study of blood T cell repertoires in COVID-19 (dated by TCRdb to about 2020). Receptors were amplified or captured by the immunoSEQ multiplex PCR assay. TCRdb stores this immuneACCESS table with in-frame sequences only. Part of the clones is absent; in the studies checked, under half of the shortfall reflects unresolved V genes, and no reason is known for the rest. For this sample the table gives roughly 400,000 clones, of which roughly 89% were detected only once. The ten largest clones add up to roughly a tenth of the sample. The sequenced sample consisted of PBMCs or T cells enriched from blood (not recorded which). All receptors come from a woman between 45 and 65 years old who had recovered from COVID-19.

The genes are TRBV30 and TRBJ1-2; TRBD1 agrees at 7 bases. CDR3 length: 15 amino acids. Germline CDR1 reads GTSNPN; CDR2 reads SVGIG (reference sequence). The trim removed 2 bases at V and 4 bases at J, leaving 10 bases unmatched. The CDR3 loop is CAWSIMHRGFYGYTF. Here the CDR3 DNA reads TGTGCCTGGAGTATTATGCACAGGGGTTTCTATGGCTACACCTTC.

The rearrangement joins TRBV7-8 to TRBJ1-2; D is perhaps TRBD1 (5 bases). The CDR3 loop spans 12 amino acids. Germline V lookup: CDR1 SGHVS, CDR2 FQNEAQ. Trimming took 5 bases from V and 8 from J, leaving 12 bases between them. In nucleotides, the CDR3 is TGTGCCAGCAGCCCAGGGACTAAAGGCTACACCTTC. As protein: CASSPGTKGYTF.

V usage is TRBV18 and J usage is TRBJ1-1; D gene ambiguous. The CDR3 length is 14 residues. Germline V gene lookup returns CDR1 KGHSH and CDR2 LQKENI. Between the trimmed V and J ends, which lost 6 bases and 2 bases, there was a span of 13 bases. CDR3 residues: CASSRETVNTEAFF. Written as DNA, the CDR3 is TGTGCCAGCTCTCGAGAGACTGTAAACACTGAAGCTTTCTTT. Drawing the rest from reference TRBV18 and TRBJ1-1, the complete variable domain is NAGVMQNPRHLVRRRGQEARLRCSPMKGHSHVYWYRQLPEEGLKFMVYLQKENIIDESGMPKERFSAEFPKEGPSILRIQQVVRGDSAAYFCASSRETVNTEAFFGQGTRLTVV.

This clone appeared a few times. The chain combines TRBV3-1 (or the pseudogene TRBV3-2) with TRBJ1-2, with D possibly being TRBD1 (6 bases). With 3 bases removed from V and 5 bases from J, the gap between germline ends came to 13 bases. Germline V lookup: CDR1 LGHDT, CDR2 YNNKEL (reference sequence). The length of the CDR3 is 14 residues. The CDR3 loop is CASSHHRERYGYTF. The CDR3 nucleotides read TGTGCCAGCAGCCATCACAGGGAGCGGTATGGCTACACCTTC.

Notes on this clone: Different DNA sequences within this sample yield the same CDR3. The gene calls are TRBV19 and TRBJ1-5; 8 bases are a match to TRBD1. Trimming at V came to 5 bases and at J to 2 bases, leaving 2 bases not matched to a gene. The CDR3 consists of 14 residues. The germline V gene encodes CDR1 LNHDA and CDR2 SQIVND (reference sequence). CDR3: CASSDRGGNQPQHF. The DNA for the CDR3 is TGTGCCAGTAGTGACAGGGGTGGCAATCAGCCCCAGCATTTT.

The chain carries TRBV9 and TRBJ1-2; no reliable D call. Germline V gives CDR1 SGDLS, CDR2 YYNGEE. V was pared by 4 bases and J by 0 bases, with 10 bases between. This CDR3 contains 14 residues. The CDR3 sequence: CASSPAGANYGYTF. In DNA, the CDR3 is TGTGCCAGCAGCCCCGCGGGAGCTAACTATGGCTACACCTTC.

This sequence joins TRBV7-2 and TRBJ2-6, with D maybe TRBD2 (6 bases). Trimming stripped 2 bases from V and 1 base from J, with 12 bases between. CDR3 length: 17 residues. Germline loops: CDR1 SGHTA, CDR2 FQGNSA. CDR3 nucleotide sequence: TGTGCCAGCAGCTTAAGGTTCCGGGGGTCTGGGGCCAACGTCCTGACTTTC. It encodes CASSLRFRGSGANVLTF.

This chain joins TRBV12-5 and TRBJ1-4; D is uncertain. This CDR3 has 12 residues. CDR1 is LGHNT, CDR2 FRNRAP, per germline. Deletions cut 6 bases from V and 6 bases from J, with 8 bases between. The CDR3: CASGRAHEKLFF. As DNA, the CDR3 is TGTGCTAGTGGGCGGGCCCATGAAAAACTGTTTTTT. Full variable domain (missing parts from reference TRBV12-5 and TRBJ1-4): DARVTQTPRHKVTEMGQEVTMRCQPILGHNTVFWYRQTMMQGLELLAYFRNRAPLDDSGMPKDRFSAEMPDATLATLKIQPSEPRDSAVYFCASGRAHEKLFFGSGTQLSVL.

This chain's CDR3 is CASSPWTETGRTYTIYF. Written as DNA, the CDR3 is TGCGCCAGCAGCCCGTGGACAGAAACGGGGCGGACTTACACCATATATTTT. This chain links TRBV5-1 with TRBJ1-3, with D possibly matching TRBD1 (6 bases). The CDR3 covers 17 residues. CDR1 is SGHRS and CDR2 is YFSETQ in the germline V gene. Between the trimmed V and J ends, which lost 4 bases and 8 bases, there was a span of 25 bases.

V and J are TRBV27 and TRBJ2-7; 10 bases match TRBD1. The CDR3 consists of 14 residues. Germline CDR1 and CDR2: MNHEY and SMNVEV (reference sequence). With V trimmed by 8 bases and J by 3 bases, 7 bases remained unmatched. This CDR3 is CASAPGQGIYEQYF. The CDR3 DNA sequence: TGTGCCAGCGCTCCGGGACAGGGGATCTACGAGCAGTACTTC.

The chain joins TRBV10-3 to TRBJ2-1, with a tentative D call TRBD2 (5 bases). This CDR3 region has 13 residues. Trimming stripped 7 bases from V and 8 bases from J, with 15 bases between. CDR1 and CDR2 (germline): ENHRY, SYGVKD. CDR3 nucleotide sequence: TGTGCCATCAATAGCCTAGCCTTAGATGAGCAGTTCTTC. This encodes CAINSLALDEQFF.

The chain has TRBV5-4 and TRBJ1-1, with D uncertain. CDR3 size: 13 residues. Trimming took off 3 bases at V and 3 bases at J, with 9 bases between the two ends. Germline CDR1 reads SGHNT; CDR2 reads YYREEE (reference sequence). The CDR3: CASSYEDYTEAFF. The CDR3 DNA reads as TGTGCCAGCAGCTACGAGGATTACACTGAAGCTTTCTTT.

The sample holds one count of this clone. The chain couples TRBV5-4 to TRBJ2-1, with 12 bases lining up with TRBD2. The germline gives CDR1 SGHNT, CDR2 YYREEE (reference sequence). V lost 4 bases and J lost 6; bases outside the gene matches: 5. The CDR3 totals 15 residues. The CDR3 region has the DNA TGTGCCAGCAGCCCTAGCGGGGGGGCTTTCAATGAGCAGTTCTTC. Translating it yields CASSPSGGAFNEQFF. The full variable domain, rest sourced from reference TRBV5-4 and TRBJ2-1, is ETGVTQSPTHLIKTRGQQVTLRCSSQSGHNTVSWYQQALGQGPQFIFQYYREEENGRGNFPPRFSGLQFPNYSSELNVNALELDDSALYLCASSPSGGAFNEQFFGPGTRLTVL.

The chain is built from TRBV5-4 and TRBJ1-2, with TRBD1 identical over 11 bases. V lost 5 bases and J lost 8; bases outside the gene matches: 14. The CDR3 runs 16 residues. Germline values: CDR1 SGHNT, CDR2 YYREEE (reference sequence). CDR3 in amino acids: CASSPPGQGAFGGYTF. The CDR3, as DNA: TGTGCCAGCAGTCCTCCCGGACAGGGGGCATTTGGAGGCTACACCTTC. Combining the CDR3 with reference TRBV5-4 and TRBJ1-2 gives the whole variable domain ETGVTQSPTHLIKTRGQQVTLRCSSQSGHNTVSWYQQALGQGPQFIFQYYREEENGRGNFPPRFSGLQFPNYSSELNVNALELDDSALYLCASSPPGQGAFGGYTFGSGTRLTVV.

The V call is TRBV11-2, the J call TRBJ2-5; 9 bases agree with TRBD1. The CDR3 runs to 16 residues. The trim removed 1 base at V and 2 bases at J, leaving 5 bases unmatched. Germline CDR1 reads SGHAT; CDR2 reads FQNNGV. The CDR3: CASSLVTGGLQETQYF. The CDR3 DNA reads as TGTGCCAGCAGCTTAGTTACAGGGGGCTTACAAGAGACCCAGTACTTC.

This clone has only a few counts. The chain couples TRBV30 to TRBJ1-5, with no clear D. The CDR3 contains 14 residues. V was trimmed by 2 bases and J by 5 bases, leaving 13 bases between them. Germline V gene data show CDR1 as GTSNPN and CDR2 as SVGIG (reference sequence). The CDR3 DNA sequence: TGTGCCTGGAGTAAGAACTCAATGGATCAGCCCCAGCATTTT. Its translation: CAWSKNSMDQPQHF.

The chain carries TRBV30 and TRBJ2-3, with 12 bases aligning to TRBD2. Trimming cost V 6 bases and J 8 bases; bases outside gene matches: 15. The CDR3 has 16 residues. Germline CDR1 is GTSNPN and CDR2 is SVGIG (reference sequence). Here the CDR3 reads CACRASGGGSGRTQYF. CDR3 sequence (DNA): TGTGCCTGCCGGGCTAGCGGGGGGGGGTCGGGACGTACGCAGTATTTT.

Notes on this clone: One end of the junction does not line up with germline, which may come from a read error. The chain recombines TRBV7-7 with TRBJ1-5; no reliable D call. CDR1 is SSHAT and CDR2 is FNYEAQ in the germline V gene (reference sequence). This CDR3 comprises 15 residues. CDR3: CASSSRSRDNQPQHF. As DNA, the CDR3 is TGTGCTAGCAGCTCGCGGTCCCGGGACAATCAGCCCCAGCATTTT.

The rearrangement links TRBV29-1 to TRBJ1-1; TRBD1 matches 7 bases. V shed 5 bases and J 7 bases; nucleotides not matched to a gene: 13. The germline V gene has CDR1 SQVTM and CDR2 ANQGSEA. The CDR3 sequence is 14 residues long. CDR3 protein: CSVSPQGFTHEAFF. For the CDR3, the DNA is TGCAGCGTTAGCCCACAGGGGTTTACACATGAAGCTTTCTTT.

The V call is TRBV6-1, the J call TRBJ1-1; D is perhaps TRBD1 (5 bases). Trimming left V 3 bases short and J 7 bases short, with 15 bases between. This CDR3 is built from 14 residues. From germline, CDR1 is MNHNS and CDR2 SASEGT. CDR3 nucleotide sequence: TGTGCCAGCAGTGATCAACCCGGGGGACTTGAAGCTTTCTTT. It encodes CASSDQPGGLEAFF.

This chain joins TRBV27 and TRBJ2-1; perhaps TRBD2 as D (6 bases). This CDR3 is built from 17 residues. V was clipped by 0 bases and J by 8 bases, with 20 bases between them. Germline assignment: CDR1 MNHEY and CDR2 SMNVEV (reference sequence). CDR3 sequence reads: CASSLSSGGFVGDEQFF. CDR3 sequence (DNA): TGTGCCAGCAGTTTATCCTCTGGGGGGTTTGTAGGTGATGAGCAGTTCTTC.

This chain links TRBV12-3 or TRBV12-4 with TRBJ1-5; no reliable D call. CDR3 length: 13 residues. Trimming took off 5 bases at V and 2 bases at J, with 7 bases between the two ends. The CDR3 reads CASSTGRNQPQHF. The CDR3 bases are TGTGCCAGCAGTACTGGGCGCAATCAGCCCCAGCATTTT.

The chain couples TRBV5-1 to TRBJ1-1; the D gene is possibly TRBD1 (5 bases). This CDR3 has 16 residues. Trimming cost V 0 bases and J 6 bases, with 18 bases left between them. The germline V gene encodes CDR1 SGHRS and CDR2 YFSETQ. CDR3: CASSLEAGFSGAEAFF. In DNA, the CDR3 is TGCGCCAGCAGCTTGGAAGCGGGATTTTCGGGGGCTGAAGCTTTCTTT.

This rearrangement joins TRBV7-9 to TRBJ2-2; unclear D gene. CDR1 is SEHNR and CDR2 is FQNEAQ in the germline V gene (reference sequence). This CDR3 has 13 amino acids. With 5 bases removed from V and 5 bases from J, the gap between germline ends came to 9 bases. The CDR3 loop reads CASSPFRTGELFF. The CDR3 coding sequence is TGTGCCAGCAGCCCCTTCCGGACCGGGGAGCTGTTTTTT.

The chain recombines TRBV7-8 with TRBJ1-5, with D maybe TRBD1 (6 bases). Germline loops: CDR1 SGHVS, CDR2 FQNEAQ. The CDR3 runs to 18 residues. V shed 5 bases and J shed 3 bases, with 23 bases lying between them. The CDR3 nucleotides are TGTGCCAGCAGCCATCCCGCGGACAGACCACACCTCAATCAGCCCCAGCATTTT. This sequence encodes CASSHPADRPHLNQPQHF.

This chain uses TRBV27 with TRBJ2-1; D unclear. Germline V lookup: CDR1 MNHEY, CDR2 SMNVEV (reference sequence). Trimming removed 5 bases at V and 8 bases at J, with 16 bases between. The CDR3 is 14 residues long. For the CDR3, the DNA is TGTGCCAGCAGTCCCCGTCCCCTTCCGGATGAGCAGTTCTTC. It translates to CASSPRPLPDEQFF.

The genes are TRBV2 and TRBJ1-4; D unclear. This CDR3 contains 13 residues. V was trimmed by 5 bases and J by 4 bases, leaving 8 bases between them. Germline V gene lookup returns CDR1 SNHLY and CDR2 FYNNEI. CDR3 coding DNA: TGTGCCAGCAGTCCCGAGATTAATGAAAAACTGTTTTTT. This encodes CASSPEINEKLFF.

The chain carries TRBV28 and TRBJ1-1, with D perhaps matching TRBD1 (6 bases). CDR1 is MDHEN and CDR2 is SYDVKM in the germline V gene. V dropped 0 bases and J dropped 1 base, with 12 bases sitting between them. This CDR3 has 16 residues. In nucleotides, the CDR3 is TGTGCCAGCAGTTTATGGGTAACAGGGAAGAACACTGAAGCTTTCTTT. Its translation is CASSLWVTGKNTEAFF.

V is TRBV18 and J is TRBJ2-3; the D gene is possibly TRBD1 (6 bases). CDR1 and CDR2 (germline): KGHSH, LQKENI. The V gene lost 2 bases and the J gene lost 5 bases, with 20 bases spanning the gap. The CDR3 runs to 17 residues. The CDR3 is CASSPTPRGRTEDTQYF. CDR3 in DNA: TGTGCCAGCTCACCAACCCCCCGGGGTAGGACAGAAGATACGCAGTATTTT. The full variable domain, completed using reference TRBV18 and TRBJ2-3, is NAGVMQNPRHLVRRRGQEARLRCSPMKGHSHVYWYRQLPEEGLKFMVYLQKENIIDESGMPKERFSAEFPKEGPSILRIQQVVRGDSAAYFCASSPTPRGRTEDTQYFGPGTRLTVL.

This chain joins TRBV25-1 and TRBJ1-4, with 7 bases matching TRBD1. Germline CDR1 reads MGHDK; CDR2 reads SYGVNS. V gave up 6 bases and J gave up 6 bases; unmatched junction bases: 4. The CDR3 covers 13 residues. The CDR3 protein is CASRTTGDEKLFF. CDR3 nucleotides: TGTGCCAGCAGGACAACAGGGGATGAAAAACTGTTTTTT.